This TCR beta chain was captured by sequencing in a study of shared clonotypes between healthy human individuals. Study at large: Each donor's CD8 memory used one plate, CD8 naive two, each CD4 subset three.

This CDR3 has 15 amino acids. Per germline, CDR1 SGHRS and CDR2 YFSETQ. V was clipped by 4 bases and J by 7 bases; unmatched bases: 8. Regarding this clone: Its antigen is as yet unknown.

Using 200 ng DNA, approximately 27,000 T cell genomes, the sorted-subset replicate PCRs were run. The protocol was immunoSEQ multiplex PCR, while the TCRdb copy is restricted to in-frame clones and leaves out a portion. The table lists 2,500,000 or so clones, 85% to 95% of them singletons. All donors were healthy HIV-negative adults lacking recent acute infections or vaccinations. Overall study results and limits: The four-donor shared clonotypes exceeded non-shared clonotypes in generation probability, with non-shared ones scoring lower.

This receptor was obtained from a young man in good health. Some clones in this sample may be carry-over from other donors' samples. V is TRBV5-1 and J is TRBJ1-6; 7 nucleotides agree with TRBD1. The sample consisted of naive CD4+ T cells from PBMCs. Subset denoted: CD45RA+ positively selected. CDR3 protein: CASSARQGDNSPLHF. CDR3 DNA: TGCGCCAGCAGCGCCCGACAGGGCGACAATTCACCCCTCCACTTT.